The present entry profiles one T cell receptor beta chain with its context. Its specificity is not known. CDR1 and CDR2 (germline): MNHEY, SVGAGI. Trimming cost V 8 bases and J 8 bases, with 18 bases left between them. This CDR3 contains 13 residues. The sample is drawn from a study of tumor-infiltrating lymphocytes in primary liver carcinoma. Looking at the study overall: Sample yields of productive TCRbeta reads, ranging from roughly 3.65 to 8 million, were similar across tissue types.

From 20-30 mg of unsorted bulk tissue, DNA and RNA were co-extracted together. Each tumor was sampled at four poles and its centre. Study outcomes and limitations: Tumor-adjacent and tumor-blood pairs showed less overlap than tumor region pairs. Blood had a significantly lower top-250-clone fraction than tumors did (p = 0.039).

Starting from 450 to 500 ng of total RNA, TCR beta cDNA was produced with a primer in the constant region. TCR beta libraries came from three nested multiplex PCR rounds using slightly modified ARM-PCR. It was with TRBV1-TRBV30 forward primers and a C-beta reverse primer that the first two PCR rounds were run, at 10 cycles each. TCRdb re-called the multiplex PCR reads with MiXCR, one entry per CDR3 protein. The profile covers 70,000 to 85,000 distinct CDR3 sequences, with over 70% appearing a single time and approximately 15% taken by the ten largest. The chain carries TRBV6-5 and TRBJ2-5, with D perhaps given as TRBD1 or TRBD2 (5 bases each). The receptor comes from a woman aged 60-70 years with primary liver carcinoma and hepatitis B virus infection. Material for sequencing was liver tumor tissue from sampling region 4. The subset was: tumor region T4, right-lateral pole. The CDR3 nucleotides read TGTGCCAGCGGCATCGCGGTGGGGGAAACCCAGTACTTC. Its protein is CASGIAVGETQYF.